Presented here are 28 T cell receptor beta chains from one specimen sequenced in a study of blood T cell repertoires in COVID-19. This table comes from immunoSEQ multiplex PCR, and its TCRdb copy is limited to in-frame clones, with some not included. The sample holds hundreds of thousands of clones, over 75% seen once. The sequencing input was peripheral blood. The receptors were sampled from a man aged 50-60 years with COVID-19, enrolled during active disease.

This chain joins TRBV5-1 and TRBJ2-2, with 7 bases lining up with TRBD1. Trimming took 8 bases from V and 4 from J; bases not matched to a gene: 8. Germline CDR1 reads SGHRS; CDR2 reads YFSETQ. The CDR3 is 14 residues long. The chain's CDR3 is CASRTGPGTGELFF. The DNA for the CDR3 is TGCGCCAGTAGGACAGGACCCGGCACCGGGGAGCTGTTTTTT.

The chain uses TRBV15 and TRBJ1-1, with D perhaps matching TRBD1 (6 bases). CDR3 length: 15 residues. Per the germline V gene, CDR1 is LNHNV and CDR2 is YYDKDF (reference sequence). V shed 0 bases and J shed 7 bases, with 15 bases lying between them. The CDR3 sequence: CATSREPGTQGEAFF. Here the CDR3 DNA reads TGTGCCACCAGCAGAGAACCCGGGACACAAGGTGAAGCTTTCTTT.

The chain couples TRBV27 to TRBJ2-1, with 10 nucleotides matching TRBD2. This CDR3 is 16 amino acids long. Germline CDR1 is MNHEY and CDR2 is SMNVEV (reference sequence). V was pared by 4 bases and J by 11 bases, with 14 bases of the junction left unmatched. This CDR3 reads CASSSSGTSEQIKQFF. The CDR3 DNA is TGTGCCAGCAGTTCGTCCGGGACTAGCGAACAGATAAAGCAGTTCTTC.

The genes are TRBV19 and TRBJ2-2; TRBD1 might be the D (6 bases). Germline loops: CDR1 LNHDA, CDR2 SQIVND (reference sequence). V lost 1 base to trimming and J lost 3 bases, with 30 bases between them. The CDR3 has 22 residues. CDR3 region: CASSIGGVWGTHPSRDTGELFF. The CDR3, as DNA: TGTGCCAGTAGTATAGGAGGGGTGTGGGGGACACATCCTTCACGCGACACCGGGGAGCTGTTTTTT. Drawing the rest from reference TRBV19 and TRBJ2-2, the complete variable domain is DGGITQSPKYLFRKEGQNVTLSCEQNLNHDAMYWYRQDPGQGLRLIYYSQIVNDFQKGDIAEGYSVSREKKESFPLTVTSAQKNPTAFYLCASSIGGVWGTHPSRDTGELFFGEGSRLTVL.

This clone was counted a single time. V gene TRBV11-3 combines with J gene TRBJ1-5; 9 bases are shared with TRBD1. Trimming cost V 6 bases and J 6 bases; bases outside gene matches: 12. This CDR3 is built from 16 residues. CDR1 and CDR2 (germline): SGHNT, YENEEA. The CDR3 DNA sequence: TGTGCCAGCAGTCTCCCCGACCGGGACAGGGCTCAGCCCCAGCATTTT. This sequence encodes CASSLPDRDRAQPQHF.

The CDR3 DNA sequence: TGTGCCAGCAGCCAAGTAGCCGGCCACACCGGGGAGCTGTTTTTT. Translated, it gives CASSQVAGHTGELFF. The gene calls are TRBV3-1 (or the pseudogene TRBV3-2) and TRBJ2-2; D not resolved. Trimming cost V 1 base and J 3 bases, with 9 bases left between them. CDR3 length: 15 amino acids. Germline V gives CDR1 LGHDT, CDR2 YNNKEL (reference sequence).

This CDR3 is CASSLQGVNQPQHF. The CDR3 nucleotides read TGTGCCAGCAGCTTGCAGGGGGTCAATCAGCCCCAGCATTTT. The chain combines TRBV5-4 with TRBJ1-5; 7 bases map to TRBD1. With 1 base clipped from V and 3 bases from J, the junction kept 1 base outside the gene matches. The CDR3 consists of 14 residues. Germline V gene data show CDR1 as SGHNT and CDR2 as YYREEE (reference sequence).

This clone was picked up a small number of times. V is TRBV6-6 and J is TRBJ2-1; TRBD1 agrees at 8 bases. The germline V gene has CDR1 MNHNY and CDR2 SVGAGI (reference sequence). Trimming at V came to 0 bases and at J to 8 bases, leaving 9 bases not matched to a gene. The CDR3 consists of 16 residues. The CDR3 DNA reads as TGTGCCAGCAGTTACTCGGGGACAGGTTATTTCGATGAGCAGTTCTTC. Encoded protein: CASSYSGTGYFDEQFF.

The chain recombines TRBV27 with TRBJ1-2; 7 positions match TRBD1. Germline values: CDR1 MNHEY, CDR2 SMNVEV (reference sequence). V shed 3 bases, J shed 2 bases, and the junction held 6 bases outside the gene matches. This CDR3 has 15 amino acids. The CDR3 nucleotides are TGTGCCAGCAGTTTGAGGCAGGGGGAGAACTATGGCTACACCTTC. As protein: CASSLRQGENYGYTF.

This chain links TRBV5-1 with TRBJ2-3; the match to TRBD2 covers 13 bases. CDR3 length: 16 amino acids. The junction had 10 bases not matched to a gene; V was cut back by 4 bases and J by 8 bases. Germline values: CDR1 SGHRS, CDR2 YFSETQ. CDR3 nucleotide sequence: TGCGCCAGCAGCCCCGGGACTAGCGGGATGGCTGGTACGCAGTATTTT. Protein: CASSPGTSGMAGTQYF.

The genes are TRBV5-3 and TRBJ2-2, with TRBD2 matching over 14 bases. TRBV5-3 is designated an ORF whose function remains uncertain. The trim removed 4 bases at V and 7 bases at J, leaving 12 bases unmatched. The CDR3 covers 18 residues. Here the CDR3 reads CARSLSTSGRAGSGELFF. CDR3 DNA sequence: TGTGCCAGAAGCCTGTCGACTAGCGGGAGGGCCGGGAGCGGGGAGCTGTTTTTT.

This chain links TRBV4-2 with TRBJ2-3; D is possibly TRBD1 (6 bases). Trimming removed 1 base from V and 2 bases from J, with 13 bases in between. The CDR3 extends over 16 amino acids. Germline V gene sequence: CDR1 LGHNA, CDR2 YNFKEQ. The CDR3 protein is CASSQVGTQNTDTQYF. CDR3 nucleotide sequence: TGTGCCAGCAGCCAAGTGGGGACACAAAACACAGATACGCAGTATTTT.

The chain carries TRBV19 and TRBJ1-1, with D possibly matching TRBD1 (5 bases). This CDR3 contains 15 residues. Trimming shortened V by 1 base and J by 3 bases, and 12 bases separated the two germline ends. Germline loops: CDR1 LNHDA, CDR2 SQIVND (reference sequence). This CDR3 is CASSIVGGGDTEAFF. The CDR3 nucleotides are TGTGCCAGTAGTATAGTTGGGGGAGGGGACACTGAAGCTTTCTTT.

This chain connects TRBV6-2 or TRBV6-3 to TRBJ1-5; 7 nucleotides line up with TRBD1. The germline V gene encodes CDR1 MNHEY and CDR2 SVGEGT. This CDR3 is built from 14 residues. The V and J ends lost 2 bases and 5 bases, in that order; junction bases with no gene match: 3. The CDR3 loop is CASSYHRGDQPQHF. The CDR3 coding sequence is TGTGCCAGCAGTTACCACAGGGGAGATCAGCCCCAGCATTTT.

CDR3 residues: CASSPTSGTGLSEQYF. The CDR3 bases are TGTGCCAGCAGTCCAACCTCCGGGACAGGGTTATCCGAGCAGTACTTC. The chain links TRBV28 to TRBJ2-7; 9 bases agree with TRBD1. CDR3 length equals 16 residues. Germline CDR1 MDHEN, CDR2 SYDVKM. V was pared by 5 bases and J by 6 bases, with 14 bases of the junction left unmatched.

The V call is TRBV19, the J call TRBJ2-7, with 8 bases aligning to TRBD1. The CDR3 extends over 15 amino acids. V shed 3 bases and J 4 bases; nucleotides not matched to a gene: 8. The germline V gene encodes CDR1 LNHDA and CDR2 SQIVND (reference sequence). Here the CDR3 reads CASSIQVRGPYEQYF. CDR3 sequence (DNA): TGTGCCAGTAGTATTCAAGTCAGGGGGCCATACGAGCAGTACTTC.

The V call is TRBV12-5, the J call TRBJ2-6, with D possibly TRBD2 on 5 matching bases. This CDR3 is 15 amino acids long. Looked up from germline, CDR1 is LGHNT and CDR2 is FRNRAP. The V end lost 1 base, the J end lost 2 bases, and 6 bases lay between the germline ends. The CDR3 spells CASGLELAGANVLTF. The CDR3 DNA reads as TGTGCTAGTGGTTTGGAACTAGCTGGGGCCAACGTCCTGACTTTC.

The CDR3 nucleotides read TGTGCCAGCTCACCATGGAGGACAGGGGGAAACACCATATATTTT. Encoded protein: CASSPWRTGGNTIYF. This chain uses TRBV18 with TRBJ1-3; TRBD1 matches 8 bases. Germline lookup yields CDR1 KGHSH and CDR2 LQKENI. The CDR3 is 15 residues long. V lost 2 bases to trimming and J lost 4 bases; unmatched junction nucleotides: 4.

The chain has TRBV18 and TRBJ1-4; the D is unclear. The germline V gene has CDR1 KGHSH and CDR2 LQKENI. Trimming pared 3 bases from V and 8 bases from J, leaving 10 bases between. The CDR3 runs 13 residues. CDR3 sequence: CASSPPTREKLFF. The CDR3, as DNA: TGTGCCAGCTCACCCCCGACTCGGGAAAAACTGTTTTTT.

The J gene is TRBJ2-1, the V gene TRBV3-1 (or the pseudogene TRBV3-2); possibly TRBD2 for D (5 bases). The V gene lost 3 bases and the J gene lost 3 bases, with 12 bases spanning the gap. Germline-derived CDR1 and CDR2 are LGHDT and YNNKEL (reference sequence). This CDR3 is 15 amino acids long. The CDR3 region is CASSHRAARYNEQFF. Here the CDR3 DNA reads TGTGCCAGCAGCCACCGAGCGGCGCGCTACAATGAGCAGTTCTTC.

The chain links TRBV5-6 to TRBJ2-3, with D possibly matching TRBD2 (6 bases). Trimming stripped 2 bases from V and 4 bases from J, with 8 bases between. The CDR3 is 13 amino acids. Per germline, CDR1 SGHDT and CDR2 YYEEEE. The CDR3 coding sequence is TGTGCCAGCAGCTTCAGGGAGGCAGATACGCAGTATTTT. The encoded protein is CASSFREADTQYF.

The V gene is TRBV13, the J gene TRBJ2-7; weak D call: TRBD1 (6 bases). Germline V gene data show CDR1 as PRHDT and CDR2 as FYEKMQ (reference sequence). V lost 1 base and J 0 bases, leaving 13 bases between the germline ends. The CDR3 has 16 amino acids. CDR3 protein: CASSLVEQGSSYEQYF. In nucleotides, the CDR3 is TGTGCCAGCAGCTTAGTTGAACAGGGAAGCTCCTACGAGCAGTACTTC.

The V call is TRBV6-5, the J call TRBJ1-4, with 11 positions matching TRBD1. The CDR3 has 15 amino acids. Trimming at V came to 6 bases and at J to 4 bases, leaving 4 bases not matched to a gene. The germline CDR1 and CDR2 sequences are MNHEY and SVGAGI. DNA of the CDR3: TGTGCCAGCAGCCCCGGGACAGGGGGTAATGAAAAACTGTTTTTT. Encoded protein: CASSPGTGGNEKLFF.

A few counts support this clone. The same CDR3 can be traced to other DNA sequences in this sample. The V and J genes are TRBV5-4 and TRBJ1-1; D perhaps matches TRBD1 (5 bases). This CDR3 has 14 amino acids. CDR1 and CDR2 (germline): SGHNT, YYREEE (reference sequence). V gave up 2 bases and J gave up 2 bases, with 10 bases separating them. The CDR3 DNA sequence: TGTGCCAGCAGCTTAGCGGGACGAAACACTGAAGCTTTCTTT. Its translation: CASSLAGRNTEAFF.

The chain's CDR3 is CASSGQGPSTPTDTQYF. For the CDR3, the DNA is TGTGCCAGCAGCGGACAGGGGCCCAGCACCCCCACAGATACGCAGTATTTT. The J gene is TRBJ2-3, the V gene TRBV13; 9 bases are shared with TRBD1. Trimming took 5 bases from V and 2 from J; bases not matched to a gene: 11. The CDR3 has 17 residues. Looked up from germline, CDR1 is PRHDT and CDR2 is FYEKMQ (reference sequence).

The count of this clone is one. The rearrangement joins TRBV5-1 to TRBJ1-6, with a tentative D call TRBD1 (5 bases). The CDR3 extends over 14 amino acids. Trimming cost V 9 bases and J 8 bases, with 18 bases left between them. In germline, CDR1 is SGHRS, CDR2 YFSETQ. The CDR3 here is CATLDRGADSPLHF. The CDR3 coding sequence is TGCGCCACCCTGGATAGGGGTGCCGATTCACCCCTCCACTTT.

The chain employs TRBV4-3 and TRBJ2-1, with D possibly TRBD1 on 5 matching bases. The CDR3 has 16 amino acids. Germline V gene lookup returns CDR1 LGHNA and CDR2 YSLEER. The V end lost 0 bases, the J end lost 3 bases, and 12 bases lay between the germline ends. CDR3 nucleotide sequence: TGCGCCAGCAGCCAAGACCTAGGGGATCTCTACAATGAGCAGTTCTTC. Its translation: CASSQDLGDLYNEQFF.

In the case of this clone: The same CDR3 can be traced to other DNA sequences in this sample. The rearrangement uses TRBV10-3 and TRBJ1-5; D not resolved. Germline lookup yields CDR1 ENHRY and CDR2 SYGVKD. V shed 3 bases and J shed 4 bases, with 10 bases lying between them. The CDR3 runs to 14 residues. DNA of the CDR3: TGTGCCATCAGTGACTCCGGGTCAAATCAGCCCCAGCATTTT. This sequence encodes CAISDSGSNQPQHF.